This note documents a single T cell receptor (beta chain) sequence. Its specificity is not known. Amplification used 60 Vbeta primers and 13 Jbeta primers. This table comes from immunoSEQ multiplex PCR, and its TCRdb copy is limited to in-frame clones, with some not included. The sample lists 150,000 to 200,000 clones; around 75% were seen once. These data come from a study of cytomegalovirus exposure and HLA in healthy donors. Regarding the study as a whole: In a later analysis, 17,000 or so TCR beta sequences were associated with HLA alleles at 0.05 false discovery rate. Cytomegalovirus status, reportedly, was diagnosed with high specificity and sensitivity by the classifier.

Germline V lookup: CDR1 KGHSH, CDR2 LQKENI. The CDR3 sequence is 14 residues long. Trimming stripped 1 base from V and 3 bases from J, with 8 bases between. Those who donated were healthy bone marrow donors. At collection, donors were nominally healthy, but unrecorded immune exposures were probable. V is TRBV18 and J is TRBJ2-3; D is ambiguous. The sequenced sample consisted of PBMCs. This receptor was identified in a male donor in good health and CMV-seronegative. CDR3 sequence reads: CASSPQHHTDTQYF. CDR3 bases: TGTGCCAGCTCACCACAACACCATACAGATACGCAGTATTTT.